One sample yielded the 20 T cell receptor beta chains listed below, sequenced in a study of T cell repertoires in cytomegalovirus infection. TCRdb processed the reads anew with MiXCR; each CDR3 protein has one entry. The data show about 250,000 distinct CDR3 sequences, about 12% seen once. Material: PBMCs. These receptors all stem from a human donor in good health (CMV status not recorded). Some clones in this sample may be carry-over from other donors' samples.

This clonotype has ten or more counts. Here the CDR3 DNA reads TGTGCCAGCAGCCAGGGACTAGCGGGAGGAGTCCGTACGCAGTATTTT. It is translated as CASSQGLAGGVRTQYF. The V gene is TRBV7-2, the J gene TRBJ2-3; 15 bases are shared with TRBD2. Germline CDR1 is SGHTA and CDR2 is FQGNSA. With 5 bases clipped from V and 8 bases from J, the junction kept 8 bases outside the gene matches. The CDR3 is made up of 16 amino acids.

This clonotype was counted many times. The V gene is TRBV7-2, the J gene TRBJ2-7; the match to TRBD1 covers 8 bases. This CDR3 has 15 residues. V dropped 3 bases and J dropped 4; count of bases not matched to a gene: 8. Germline loops: CDR1 SGHTA, CDR2 FQGNSA. CDR3: CASSFAGTGRYEQYF. As DNA, the CDR3 is TGTGCCAGCAGCTTCGCCGGGACAGGAAGGTACGAGCAGTACTTC. Looking up the rest from reference TRBV7-2 and TRBJ2-7 gives the full variable domain: GAGVSQSPSNKVTEKGKDVELRCDPISGHTALYWYRQSLGQGLEFLIYFQGNSAPDKSGLPSDRFSAERTGGSVSTLTIQRTQQEDSAVYLCASSFAGTGRYEQYFGPGTRLTVT.

This clonotype was seen a few times. The chain recombines TRBV9 with TRBJ2-1; 8 bases are shared with TRBD2. Germline values: CDR1 SGDLS, CDR2 YYNGEE. This CDR3 is 15 amino acids long. Trimming took 0 bases from V and 7 from J; bases not matched to a gene: 6. The CDR3 region has the DNA TGTGCCAGCAGCGTAGATCCCACTAGCGGTAATGAGCAGTTCTTC. Residues: CASSVDPTSGNEQFF.

The chain has TRBV5-1 and TRBJ2-3; D not resolved. Trimming took off 0 bases at V and 6 bases at J, with 11 bases between the two ends. CDR1 and CDR2 (germline): SGHRS, YFSETQ. The CDR3 totals 14 residues. The CDR3 spells CASSLGLFADTQYF. The CDR3 DNA sequence: TGCGCCAGCAGCTTGGGACTGTTCGCGGATACGCAGTATTTT.

This clonotype was recorded a few times. The chain carries TRBV6-1 and TRBJ1-5, with 7 bases that match TRBD1. The germline gives CDR1 MNHNS, CDR2 SASEGT. This CDR3 spans 14 amino acids. Germline trimming cut 3 bases from V and 2 bases from J; bases unmatched to any gene: 1. The DNA of the CDR3 is TGTGCCAGCAGTGACGGACAGGGCAATCAGCCCCAGCATTTT. The encoded protein is CASSDGQGNQPQHF.

This clonotype came up a few times. The chain links TRBV19 to TRBJ2-7; tentatively, D is TRBD1 or TRBD2 (6 bases each). Trimming cost V 10 bases and J 5 bases, with 18 bases left between them. The CDR3 extends over 13 amino acids. CDR1 and CDR2 from the germline V gene are LNHDA and SQIVND (reference sequence). For the CDR3, the DNA is TGTGCCACCGGAAGGGGGGCTCGGAACGAGCAGTACTTC. Encoded protein: CATGRGARNEQYF.

There are a few counts of this clonotype. The chain has TRBV20-1 and TRBJ1-2; possibly TRBD1 for D (5 bases). Germline CDR1 DFQATT, CDR2 SNEGSKA (reference sequence). The CDR3 has 12 residues. With 6 bases removed from V and 4 bases from J, the gap between germline ends came to 12 bases. The DNA for the CDR3 is TGCAGTGCGGGGGGACGGCGCTATGGCTACACCTTC. Translated, it gives CSAGGRRYGYTF.

This clonotype was recorded at least ten times. The rearrangement uses TRBV19 and TRBJ1-6; D ambiguous. The ends were cut back, 4 bases at V and 6 bases at J, with 10 bases in the middle. This CDR3 has 14 amino acids. Germline V gene data show CDR1 as LNHDA and CDR2 as SQIVND (reference sequence). The DNA of the CDR3 is TGTGCCAGTAGTAAGGACGGTTTTAATTCACCCCTCCACTTT. Amino acid sequence: CASSKDGFNSPLHF.

In this sample, this clonotype turned up many times. The CDR3 region has the DNA TGTGCCAGCAGTCCGGCCGGGTCCCATCAGCCCCAGCATTTT. Translation: CASSPAGSHQPQHF. The V and J genes are TRBV12-3 or TRBV12-4 and TRBJ1-5, with D uncertain. V was trimmed by 5 bases and J by 5 bases, leaving 13 bases between them. CDR3 length: 14 residues.

J is TRBJ2-7 and V is TRBV3-1, with D possibly TRBD2 on 5 matching bases. Germline-derived CDR1 and CDR2 are LGHDT and YNNKEL (reference sequence). Trimming took off 3 bases at V and 1 base at J, with 7 bases between the two ends. This CDR3 contains 13 residues. The DNA for the CDR3 is TGTGCCAGCAGCCACGAGGGTTCCTACGAGCAGTACTTC. This codes for CASSHEGSYEQYF.

The chain recombines TRBV12-3 or TRBV12-4 with TRBJ1-6; no definite D call. V lost 6 bases, J lost 0 bases, and 12 bases lay in between. The CDR3 contains 16 residues. The CDR3 loop is CASSPRISSYNSPLHF. CDR3 in DNA: TGTGCCAGCAGCCCTCGGATAAGCTCCTATAATTCACCCCTCCACTTT.

This clonotype was picked up a small number of times. The V gene is TRBV28, the J gene TRBJ1-2; D is ambiguous. From germline, CDR1 is MDHEN and CDR2 SYDVKM. Deletions cut 8 bases from V and 4 bases from J, with 8 bases between. The CDR3 totals 11 residues. The CDR3 sequence: CASGEVYGYTF. CDR3 coding DNA: TGTGCCAGCGGGGAAGTCTATGGCTACACCTTC.

This clonotype was counted only a few times. The chain couples TRBV6-1 to TRBJ1-1, with TRBD1 as a possible D gene (6 bases). V lost 11 bases and J 7 bases, leaving 17 bases between the germline ends. Germline-derived CDR1 and CDR2 are MNHNS and SASEGT. CDR3 length equals 12 residues. The CDR3 is CALSPGGHEAFF. Written as DNA, the CDR3 is TGTGCCTTAAGTCCGGGGGGCCATGAAGCTTTCTTT.

This clonotype has only a few counts. The rearrangement links TRBV20-1 to TRBJ2-1; 9 bases line up with TRBD2. With V trimmed by 0 bases and J by 5 bases, 5 bases remained unmatched. This CDR3 comprises 15 residues. Germline loops: CDR1 DFQATT, CDR2 SNEGSKA (reference sequence). CDR3 sequence: CSAREAAGGHNEQFF. The CDR3 DNA sequence: TGCAGTGCTAGAGAAGCGGCGGGAGGGCACAATGAGCAGTTCTTC.

This clonotype was recorded many times. The V gene is TRBV12-3 or TRBV12-4, the J gene TRBJ2-5; no firm D call. The CDR3 is 11 amino acids. Trimming took off 6 bases at V and 7 bases at J, with 9 bases between the two ends. CDR3 residues: CASSPLRTQYF. The CDR3 DNA sequence: TGTGCCAGCAGCCCTTTGAGGACCCAGTACTTC.

This clonotype has more than one count but fewer than ten. The chain combines TRBV5-1 with TRBJ2-2; a possible D gene is TRBD2 (5 bases). Germline CDR1 SGHRS, CDR2 YFSETQ. Trimming cost V 3 bases and J 1 base, with 10 bases left between them. The CDR3 spans 15 residues. The CDR3 is CASSWIAGNTGELFF. DNA of the CDR3: TGCGCCAGCAGCTGGATCGCGGGGAACACCGGGGAGCTGTTTTTT.

This clonotype has ten or more counts. The rearrangement uses TRBV7-2 and TRBJ1-2; TRBD1 might be the D (5 bases). Trimming pared 5 bases from V and 3 bases from J, leaving 19 bases between. Germline lookup yields CDR1 SGHTA and CDR2 FQGNSA. The CDR3 runs to 16 residues. This CDR3 is CASSPGGGQGHYGYTF. CDR3 bases: TGTGCCAGCAGCCCTGGGGGTGGGCAGGGACACTATGGCTACACCTTC.

This clonotype was seen many times. One end of the junction fails to match germline, which may point to a read error. This rearrangement joins TRBV11-2 to TRBJ2-5; 11 bases are shared with TRBD1. Germline V gene lookup returns CDR1 SGHAT and CDR2 FQNNGV. The length of the CDR3 is 14 residues. The CDR3 here is CASSLGQGAQTQYF. DNA of the CDR3: TGTGCCAGCAGTTTAGGACAGGGGGCGCAGACCCAGTACTTC.

J is TRBJ2-1 and V is TRBV30; perhaps TRBD2 as D (5 bases). The CDR3 has 14 residues. Looked up from germline, CDR1 is GTSNPN and CDR2 is SVGIG (reference sequence). Trimming stripped 6 bases from V and 3 bases from J, with 15 bases between. The DNA for the CDR3 is TGTGCCTGCACTAAAAGCGGAGTCTACAATGAGCAGTTCTTC. Translated: CACTKSGVYNEQFF.

This clonotype was seen many times. The genes are TRBV7-2 and TRBJ2-5, with 8 nucleotides matching TRBD2. Germline lookup yields CDR1 SGHTA and CDR2 FQGNSA. J lost 4 bases, V lost 1 base, and 5 bases had no gene match. The CDR3 loop spans 15 amino acids. The CDR3 DNA is TGTGCCAGCAGCTTAGAAGCGGGAGAAGGAGAGACCCAGTACTTC. This gives the protein CASSLEAGEGETQYF.